What follows are 24 T cell receptor beta chains derived from one specimen sequenced in a study of T cells in Graves' hyperthyroidism and ophthalmopathy. Researchers amplified the TCR beta CDR3 regions from RNA transcripts. TCR CDR3 underwent first-round RT-PCR with the HTBI primer set. TCRdb ran MiXCR on the multiplex PCR reads and lists one entry per CDR3 protein. The profile shows approximately 500,000 distinct CDR3 sequences, roughly 46% of them singletons. Sequenced input: peripheral blood or thyroid tissue (not recorded which). These receptors were taken from a woman between 18 and 30 years old with Graves' hyperthyroidism.

The rearrangement uses TRBV29-1 and TRBJ2-7, with a weak D call TRBD2 (6 bases). There are 13 residues in the CDR3. Per germline, CDR1 SQVTM and CDR2 ANQGSEA. The V end lost 8 bases, the J end lost 3 bases, and 17 bases lay between the germline ends. The CDR3 loop reads CSQVSGASYEQYF. CDR3 bases: TGCAGCCAAGTTTCGGGAGCCAGCTACGAGCAGTACTTC.

This clonotype was counted once. The genes are TRBV18 and TRBJ2-5; D not resolved. Germline loops: CDR1 KGHSH, CDR2 LQKENI. The CDR3 consists of 14 residues. V dropped 3 bases and J dropped 0 bases, with 8 bases sitting between them. The chain's CDR3 is CASSPRADQETQYF. DNA of the CDR3: TGTGCCAGCTCACCCCGGGCAGACCAAGAGACCCAGTACTTC.

J is TRBJ1-1 and V is TRBV2; tentatively, D is TRBD1 (5 bases). The V end was cut by 9 bases, the J end by 7 bases, with 18 bases between. The CDR3 runs to 13 residues. Per the germline V gene, CDR1 is SNHLY and CDR2 is FYNNEI. The CDR3 loop is CASSKGGTGEAFF. DNA for the CDR3: TGTGCCAGTAGTAAGGGAGGGACGGGTGAAGCTTTCTTT.

In this sample, this clonotype turned up many times. The V and J genes are TRBV20-1 and TRBJ2-7; 7 nucleotides match TRBD2. The V gene's germline CDR1 is DFQATT and CDR2 SNEGSKA (reference sequence). The CDR3 length is 13 residues. V dropped 2 bases and J dropped 5; count of bases not matched to a gene: 6. The CDR3 reads CSARTGTTHEQYF. In DNA, the CDR3 is TGCAGTGCTAGAACCGGGACTACCCACGAGCAGTACTTC.

This clonotype has at least ten counts. The chain couples TRBV27 to TRBJ1-6; D uncertain. Germline assignment: CDR1 MNHEY and CDR2 SMNVEV (reference sequence). V lost 0 bases and J lost 9, with 15 bases in between. The CDR3 has 16 amino acids. This CDR3 reads CASSLSLGDLGSPLHF. In DNA form, the CDR3 reads TGTGCCAGCAGTTTATCGCTCGGGGATCTTGGTTCACCCCTCCACTTT.

In this sample, this clonotype turned up a few times. V usage is TRBV30 and J usage is TRBJ2-2, with 11 bases lining up with TRBD2. The CDR3 sequence is 15 residues long. Trimming removed 3 bases from V and 4 bases from J; junction bases left unmatched: 4. Germline CDR1 reads GTSNPN; CDR2 reads SVGIG (reference sequence). The CDR3 protein is CAWSLGTSGTGELFF. The CDR3 region has the DNA TGTGCCTGGAGCCTGGGGACTAGCGGCACCGGGGAGCTGTTTTTT.

This clonotype was seen repeatedly, ten times or more. The chain has TRBV5-1 and TRBJ2-7; D is undetermined. V was trimmed by 4 bases and J by 0 bases, leaving 17 bases between them. CDR1 and CDR2 from the germline V gene are SGHRS and YFSETQ. The CDR3 length is 16 residues. The CDR3 sequence is CASSTGRKLSSYEQYF. CDR3 nucleotides: TGCGCCAGCAGCACTGGACGGAAATTAAGCTCCTACGAGCAGTACTTC.

This clonotype was seen repeatedly, ten times or more. A junction end diverges from the germline sequence, so it may reflect a read error. The chain joins TRBV10-3 to TRBJ1-2, with TRBD1 as a possible D gene (5 bases). Germline values: CDR1 ENHRY, CDR2 SYGVKD. The length of the CDR3 is 13 residues. In DNA, the CDR3 is TGTGCCATCAACGCGGGACGGAACTATGGCTGCACCTTC. This sequence encodes CAINAGRNYGCTF.

The rearrangement uses TRBV10-3 and TRBJ1-2, with 8 positions matching TRBD1. J lost 2 bases, V lost 0 bases, and 5 bases had no gene match. CDR1 and CDR2 from the germline V gene are ENHRY and SYGVKD. The CDR3 runs to 16 residues. The CDR3 DNA follows: TGTGCCATCAGTGAGTCTGGACAGGGAGGAAACTATGGCTACACCTTC. This encodes CAISESGQGGNYGYTF.

This clonotype was seen a handful of times. The chain uses TRBV29-1 and TRBJ2-7; 8 nucleotides match TRBD2. The J call may be wrong; the DNA end is better matched by TRBJ2-1. Germline CDR1 and CDR2: SQVTM and ANQGSEA. CDR3 length: 13 residues. CDR3 DNA sequence: TGCAGCGTTGTGCGGGAGGCATACAATGAGCAGTTCTTC. It codes for CSVVREAYNEQFF.

The V and J genes are TRBV7-9 and TRBJ2-1, with 8 bases aligning to TRBD2. Germline loops: CDR1 SEHNR, CDR2 FQNEAQ (reference sequence). The CDR3 covers 14 residues. The trim removed 5 bases at V and 4 bases at J, leaving 4 bases unmatched. The CDR3 sequence: CASSAGLAYNEQFF. As DNA, the CDR3 is TGTGCCAGCAGCGCTGGACTAGCTTACAATGAGCAGTTCTTC.

With respect to this clonotype: This clone may be a read error of a much larger clone one base away. The V gene is TRBV3-1, the J gene TRBJ1-6; D not resolved. Germline loops: CDR1 LGHDT, CDR2 YNNKEL (reference sequence). The CDR3 extends over 11 amino acids. CDR3 DNA sequence: TGTGCCAGCAGCCTTCGGTCACCCCTCCGCTTT. Its protein is CASSLRSPLRF.

The rearrangement uses TRBV24-1 and TRBJ1-5; 8 bases fit TRBD1. Germline-derived CDR1 and CDR2 are KGHDR and SFDVKD. This CDR3 contains 16 residues. The ends lost 3 bases at V and 2 bases at J; junction bases unmatched: 5. The CDR3, as DNA: TGTGCCACCAGTGATCAAGGACAGGGTGGCAATCAGCCCCAGCATTTT. This encodes CATSDQGQGGNQPQHF.

The V gene is TRBV11-2, the J gene TRBJ2-5; 12 positions match TRBD1. The DNA end lines up better with TRBJ2-1; the J call may be wrong. Germline V gene data show CDR1 as SGHAT and CDR2 as FQNNGV. The CDR3 has 16 amino acids. CDR3 protein: CASSLVGQGASDEQFF. Written as DNA, the CDR3 is TGTGCCAGCAGCTTAGTGGGACAGGGGGCAAGCGATGAGCAGTTCTTC.

This chain joins TRBV20-1 and TRBJ2-5; TRBD1 matches 9 bases. This CDR3 region has 12 residues. The germline V gene has CDR1 DFQATT and CDR2 SNEGSKA (reference sequence). This CDR3 is CRDRGQGETQYF. Written as DNA, the CDR3 is TGCAGAGATAGGGGACAGGGAGAGACCCAGTACTTC.

The chain combines TRBV20-1 with TRBJ2-5, with a weak D call TRBD2 (6 bases). CDR1 is DFQATT, CDR2 SNEGSKA, per germline (reference sequence). This CDR3 is built from 15 residues. V gave up 6 bases and J gave up 4 bases, with 21 bases separating them. CDR3 sequence reads: CSAYRLGRTGETQYF. The CDR3 DNA follows: TGCAGTGCCTACCGTCTCGGGAGAACGGGAGAGACCCAGTACTTC.

This clonotype was seen many times. This sequence joins TRBV29-1 and TRBJ2-7; 8 bases are a match to TRBD1. Per germline, CDR1 SQVTM and CDR2 ANQGSEA. The CDR3 loop spans 14 amino acids. V gave up 3 bases and J gave up 4 bases; unmatched junction bases: 8. DNA for the CDR3: TGCAGCGTTGATACAGGGGGTTCGAATTACGAGCAGTACTTC. This sequence encodes CSVDTGGSNYEQYF.

This chain connects TRBV7-3 to TRBJ2-3, with 7 bases that match TRBD1. Germline V gene data show CDR1 as SGHTA and CDR2 as FQGTGA. Germline trimming cut 5 bases from V and 6 bases from J; bases unmatched to any gene: 11. CDR3 length equals 15 residues. CDR3 sequence (DNA): TGTGCCAGCAGCCTCTACCGGGACAGCGTGGATACGCAGTATTTT. Translating it yields CASSLYRDSVDTQYF.

J is TRBJ1-2 and V is TRBV29-1; D is uncertain. Germline CDR1 and CDR2: SQVTM and ANQGSEA. The CDR3 has 13 amino acids. The ends were cut back, 8 bases at V and 0 bases at J, with 13 bases in the middle. CDR3 nucleotides: TGCAGCTTGGGTGACGGGCCTAACTATGGCTACACCTTC. Residues: CSLGDGPNYGYTF. Supplemented by reference TRBV29-1 and TRBJ1-2, the full variable domain reads SAVISQKPSRDICQRGTSLTIQCQVDSQVTMMFWYRQQPGQSLTLIATANQGSEATYESGFVIDKFPISRPNLTFSTLTVSNMSPEDSSIYLCSLGDGPNYGYTFGSGTRLTVV.

This clonotype was counted many times. The J gene is TRBJ2-2, the V gene TRBV14; no clear D. The length of the CDR3 is 16 residues. V was shortened by 0 bases and J by 4 bases, with 12 bases between the two germline ends. Germline V gives CDR1 SGHDN, CDR2 FVKESK. This CDR3 is CASSQEIVEFTGELFF. CDR3 nucleotide sequence: TGTGCCAGCAGCCAAGAAATTGTCGAGTTCACCGGGGAGCTGTTTTTT.

This clonotype was counted a few times. The genes are TRBV24-1 and TRBJ2-1, with TRBD2 matching over 12 bases. After removal of 3 bases from V and 0 bases from J, the junction contained 5 bases not matched to a gene. Germline V gene lookup returns CDR1 KGHDR and CDR2 SFDVKD. The CDR3 spans 18 residues. CDR3 protein: CATSDPGTSGFSYNEQFF. The CDR3 region has the DNA TGTGCCACCAGTGATCCCGGGACTAGCGGGTTCTCCTACAATGAGCAGTTCTTC.

The V call is TRBV25-1, the J call TRBJ1-2; no clear D. Trimming took 4 bases from V and 0 from J, leaving 3 bases between them. CDR3 length: 12 residues. CDR1 and CDR2 from the germline V gene are MGHDK and SYGVNS. CDR3 nucleotides: TGTGCCAGCAGTGCCCCTAACTATGGCTACACCTTC. It yields the protein CASSAPNYGYTF.

This clonotype was seen a few times. The V and J genes are TRBV5-1 and TRBJ1-1, with D perhaps TRBD1 (6 bases). From germline, CDR1 is SGHRS and CDR2 YFSETQ. V was clipped by 3 bases and J by 6 bases, with 18 bases between them. This CDR3 is 15 amino acids long. The CDR3 DNA reads as TGCGCCAGCAGCTGGGGGGGGGCAGCAGGGGCTGAAGCTTTCTTT. Amino acid sequence: CASSWGGAAGAEAFF.

V usage is TRBV5-1 and J usage is TRBJ2-6, with 11 bases that match TRBD1. V lost 7 bases and J lost 2; bases outside the gene matches: 5. Germline V gene sequence: CDR1 SGHRS, CDR2 YFSETQ. The CDR3 runs to 16 residues. CDR3 region: CASRTGQGAGANVLTF. For the CDR3, the DNA is TGCGCCAGCCGTACGGGACAGGGGGCTGGGGCCAACGTCCTGACTTTC.